This T cell receptor (beta chain) is from a study of T cell repertoires in cytomegalovirus infection. Study as a whole: Recently identified HLA-C-restricted CMV epitopes were used, and well-studied HLA-B-restricted CMV epitopes were used as well. CMV infection plus the matching HLA type was flagged by public TCR beta signatures. Notes on the study in general: Carriers of CMV plus the relevant HLA were identified by cumulative public TCR beta family frequency. HLA-C-restricted CMV clonotypes gave the most frequent clonotype in two of eight donors.

A single record per CDR3 protein comes from TCRdb applying MiXCR to the reads. The repertoire holds roughly 700,000 distinct CDR3 sequences, with about 33% as singletons. V lost 2 bases and J lost 9, with 11 bases in between. Germline values: CDR1 SGHAT, CDR2 FQNNGV. The CDR3 loop spans 13 amino acids. There are a few counts of this clonotype. The antigen is not known. The chain recombines TRBV11-2 with TRBJ2-1, with no clear D. The sequence came from a human donor in good health (CMV status not recorded). Some clones in this sample may be carry-over from other donors' samples. Specimen: cultured PBMCs, collected from culture after CMV antigen stimulation. The CDR3: CASSLSDWTEQFF. The CDR3 DNA sequence: TGTGCCAGCAGCTTATCAGACTGGACTGAGCAGTTCTTC.